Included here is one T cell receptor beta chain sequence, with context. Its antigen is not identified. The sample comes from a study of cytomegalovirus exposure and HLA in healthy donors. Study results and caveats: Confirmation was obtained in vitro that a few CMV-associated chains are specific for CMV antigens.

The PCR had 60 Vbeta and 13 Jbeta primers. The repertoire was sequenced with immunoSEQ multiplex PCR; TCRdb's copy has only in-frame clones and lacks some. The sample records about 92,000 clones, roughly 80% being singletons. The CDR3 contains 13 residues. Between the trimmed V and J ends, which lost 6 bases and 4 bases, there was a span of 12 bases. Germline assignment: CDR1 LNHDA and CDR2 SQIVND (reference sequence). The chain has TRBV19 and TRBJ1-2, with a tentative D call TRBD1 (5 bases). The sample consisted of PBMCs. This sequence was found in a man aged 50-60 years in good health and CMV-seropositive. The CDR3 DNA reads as TGTGCCAGTAGGGAAGGGGCGAGCTATGGCTACACCTTC. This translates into CASREGASYGYTF.